Each of the 12 T cell receptor beta chains below was sequenced from the same sample in a study of Ad26.COV2.S vaccination and SARS-CoV-2 variants. Treatment given: over 15 received Ad26.COV2.S at low or high dose, single or two shots; roughly five received placebo; per-sample allocation not given. Vaccine and placebo recipients were sampled on day 63 after the first injection. TCRdb keeps only in-frame clones here, not all; method: immunoSEQ multiplex PCR. The sample consists of approximately 350,000 clones, 80% to 90% of them appearing once. Sequenced here: peripheral blood, sampled in a trial of Ad26.COV2.S vaccine versus placebo. These receptor sequences come from a person between 18 and 60 years old who received the Ad26.COV2.S COVID-19 vaccine or a placebo.

J is TRBJ1-3 and V is TRBV5-8; tentative D call: TRBD1 (6 bases). The CDR3 spans 17 residues. Germline V CDR1 and CDR2: SGHTS, YDEGEE. V shed 2 bases and J shed 0 bases, with 15 bases lying between them. The CDR3 DNA follows: TGTGCCAGCAGCTTATGGCACAGGGACTCCTCTGGAAACACCATATATTTT. Protein: CASSLWHRDSSGNTIYF.

The chain links TRBV7-2 to TRBJ2-1; TRBD1 matches 7 bases. With 5 bases clipped from V and 0 bases from J, the junction kept 4 bases outside the gene matches. This CDR3 is built from 15 residues. Germline CDR1 and CDR2: SGHTA and FQGNSA. CDR3 bases: TGTGCCAGCAGCATCGACAGGGCCTCCTACAATGAGCAGTTCTTC. Its translation: CASSIDRASYNEQFF. The full variable domain, completed using reference TRBV7-2 and TRBJ2-1, is GAGVSQSPSNKVTEKGKDVELRCDPISGHTALYWYRQSLGQGLEFLIYFQGNSAPDKSGLPSDRFSAERTGGSVSTLTIQRTQQEDSAVYLCASSIDRASYNEQFFGPGTRLTVL.

This clone was observed a single time. The genes are TRBV4-3 and TRBJ2-2; no definite D call. This CDR3 has 16 amino acids. With 4 bases removed from V and 0 bases from J, the gap between germline ends came to 12 bases. The germline CDR1 and CDR2 sequences are LGHNA and YSLEER. Written as DNA, the CDR3 is TGCGCCAGCAGCCCCGGACGGCCCGCGAACACCGGGGAGCTGTTTTTT. The encoded protein is CASSPGRPANTGELFF.

The rearrangement uses TRBV19 and TRBJ2-7; tentatively, D is TRBD1 (6 bases). Germline V gene sequence: CDR1 LNHDA, CDR2 SQIVND (reference sequence). The CDR3 spans 13 residues. Trimming took 7 bases from V and 5 from J, leaving 15 bases between them. The CDR3 reads CASKNRDSHEQYF. The CDR3 DNA sequence: TGTGCCAGTAAAAACAGGGATTCCCACGAGCAGTACTTC.

Here the CDR3 reads CASSPGVYTQYF. The CDR3 DNA reads TGTGCCAGCAGCCCAGGCGTATATACGCAGTATTTT. The chain uses TRBV7-6 and TRBJ2-3; D uncertain. Per germline, CDR1 SGHVS and CDR2 FNYEAQ. V was clipped by 5 bases and J by 7 bases, with 10 bases between them. CDR3 length equals 12 residues.

V gene TRBV5-1 combines with J gene TRBJ1-6; D uncertain. This CDR3 is 15 amino acids long. CDR1 is SGHRS and CDR2 is YFSETQ in the germline V gene. Trimming pared 4 bases from V and 9 bases from J, leaving 17 bases between. CDR3 sequence (DNA): TGCGCCAGCAGCCCCTCCGAGGGCCGGGGTTCACCCCTCCACTTT. This sequence encodes CASSPSEGRGSPLHF.

V and J are TRBV7-2 and TRBJ2-7; no clear D. Germline V gene data show CDR1 as SGHTA and CDR2 as FQGNSA. The CDR3 is made up of 16 amino acids. V dropped 1 base and J dropped 3 bases, with 16 bases sitting between them. CDR3 coding DNA: TGTGCCAGCAGCTTAGTTTCCTCTTTAAGGAGCTACGAGCAGTACTTC. Amino acid sequence: CASSLVSSLRSYEQYF. The full variable domain, rest sourced from reference TRBV7-2 and TRBJ2-7, is GAGVSQSPSNKVTEKGKDVELRCDPISGHTALYWYRQSLGQGLEFLIYFQGNSAPDKSGLPSDRFSAERTGGSVSTLTIQRTQQEDSAVYLCASSLVSSLRSYEQYFGPGTRLTVT.

The CDR3 reads CASSLGSSGNTIYF. The CDR3 nucleotides read TGTGCCAGTAGTCTAGGCAGCTCTGGAAACACCATATATTTT. This sequence joins TRBV19 and TRBJ1-3; no clear D. The V end lost 5 bases, the J end lost 0 bases, and 8 bases lay between the germline ends. In germline, CDR1 is LNHDA, CDR2 SQIVND (reference sequence). The CDR3 length is 14 residues.

This clone came up once. The chain is built from TRBV6-5 and TRBJ2-1; 8 nucleotides match TRBD1. CDR1 and CDR2 (germline): MNHEY, SVGAGI. The CDR3 consists of 15 residues. V was pared by 6 bases and J by 4 bases, with 8 bases of the junction left unmatched. The CDR3 sequence is CASSPGQGGYNEQFF. The CDR3 coding sequence is TGTGCCAGCAGCCCCGGACAGGGCGGGTACAATGAGCAGTTCTTC.

The V call is TRBV11-3, the J call TRBJ2-3; 7 bases align to TRBD2. The V and J ends lost 5 bases and 2 bases, in that order; junction bases with no gene match: 7. This CDR3 has 15 amino acids. Per germline, CDR1 SGHNT and CDR2 YENEEA. The CDR3 region has the DNA TGTGCCAGCAGCCGAGCGGGGACCATCACAGATACGCAGTATTTT. Translation: CASSRAGTITDTQYF.

The rearrangement links TRBV7-9 to TRBJ1-3; D perhaps matches TRBD1 (5 bases). Trimming removed 5 bases from V and 0 bases from J, with 8 bases in between. Per the germline V gene, CDR1 is SEHNR and CDR2 is FQNEAQ (reference sequence). The CDR3 extends over 14 amino acids. The CDR3 reads CASSPDISGNTIYF. CDR3 nucleotide sequence: TGTGCCAGCAGCCCGGACATCTCTGGAAACACCATATATTTT.

This rearrangement joins TRBV5-1 to TRBJ1-6; D is possibly TRBD1 (6 bases). The germline V gene encodes CDR1 SGHRS and CDR2 YFSETQ. The CDR3 has 19 residues. V lost 0 bases, J lost 1 base, and 17 bases lay in between. Here the CDR3 reads CASSLVGRGGESYNSPLHF. The CDR3 DNA sequence: TGCGCCAGCAGCTTGGTTGGCAGGGGAGGGGAATCCTATAATTCACCCCTCCACTTT.